Each of the 21 T cell receptor beta chains below was sequenced from the same sample in a study of long-term antiretroviral therapy in people with HIV (dated by TCRdb to 2021 to 2024). The immunoSEQ hsTCRB v3.0 assay was used at survey level resolution to sequence the TRB variable region. TCRdb retrieved this table from immuneACCESS and kept in-frame rearrangements only. Not all clones are present; in checked studies, unresolved V genes account for under half, and no reason is known for the remainder. The sample records 25,000 to 35,000 clones, 84% of which are singletons. The ten largest clones add up to 5.5% to 7% of the sample. Specimen: unsorted PBMCs, collected 0.4 years after starting antiretroviral therapy. The receptors here all came from a man aged 18 to 35 with HIV.

The chain carries TRBV29-1 and TRBJ1-1, with 8 bases identical to TRBD1. This CDR3 region has 13 residues. Per germline, CDR1 SQVTM and CDR2 ANQGSEA. V trimming: 8 bases; J trimming: 1 base; junction bases outside the gene matches: 6. In DNA, the CDR3 is TGCAGCTTGTTGACAGGGGAGAACACTGAAGCTTTCTTT. It encodes CSLLTGENTEAFF.

The V call is TRBV10-1, the J call TRBJ2-7, with TRBD1 identical over 8 bases. V lost 6 bases and J lost 2; bases outside the gene matches: 9. CDR1 WNHNN and CDR2 SYGVQD come from the germline V gene (reference sequence). This CDR3 region has 15 residues. The CDR3 loop reads CASSGRGQGPYEQYF. CDR3 in DNA: TGCGCCAGCAGCGGTCGTGGACAGGGTCCCTACGAGCAGTACTTC.

The rearrangement uses TRBV5-1 and TRBJ1-1; 8 bases line up with TRBD1. J lost 2 bases, V lost 4 bases, and 10 bases had no gene match. CDR3 length: 16 amino acids. CDR1 and CDR2 (germline): SGHRS, YFSETQ. The CDR3 nucleotides read TGCGCCAGCAGCACCGGACAGGGCGGACTCAACACTGAAGCTTTCTTT. Its protein product is CASSTGQGGLNTEAFF. Based on the CDR3 plus reference TRBV5-1 and TRBJ1-1, the full variable domain is KAGVTQTPRYLIKTRGQQVTLSCSPISGHRSVSWYQQTPGQGLQFLFEYFSETQRNKGNFPGRFSGRQFSNSRSEMNVSTLELGDSALYLCASSTGQGGLNTEAFFGQGTRLTVV.

The chain couples TRBV27 to TRBJ1-5; D unclear. Germline V gene lookup returns CDR1 MNHEY and CDR2 SMNVEV (reference sequence). V gave up 6 bases and J gave up 1 base, with 10 bases separating them. There are 14 residues in the CDR3. The CDR3 sequence is CASRPNGSNQPQHF. The CDR3 DNA reads TGTGCCAGCAGACCAAACGGGAGCAATCAGCCCCAGCATTTT.

This chain connects TRBV5-1 to TRBJ1-2; TRBD1 agrees at 12 bases. Germline loops: CDR1 SGHRS, CDR2 YFSETQ. The CDR3 is 15 amino acids. Germline trimming cut 0 bases from V and 8 bases from J; bases unmatched to any gene: 5. CDR3 bases: TGCGCCAGCAGCTTGGGAGGGACAGGGGGCCAAGGCTACACCTTC. It translates to CASSLGGTGGQGYTF.

CDR3 amino acids: CASGGYEQFF. CDR3 sequence (DNA): TGTGCCAGCGGGGGGTATGAGCAGTTCTTC. The J gene is TRBJ2-1, the V gene TRBV2, with TRBD2 as a possible D gene (6 bases). Germline values: CDR1 SNHLY, CDR2 FYNNEI. This CDR3 has 10 residues. The V gene lost 8 bases and the J gene lost 8 bases, with 7 bases spanning the gap.

This clone was recorded once. The DNA of the CDR3 is TGTGCCACCAGCTTGTCTAGCGGGGGGATGGATGAGCAGTTCTTC. Protein: CATSLSSGGMDEQFF. The gene calls are TRBV15 and TRBJ2-1; 11 nucleotides align to TRBD2. This CDR3 has 15 amino acids. Germline CDR1 reads LNHNV; CDR2 reads YYDKDF (reference sequence). V shed 5 bases and J 8 bases; nucleotides not matched to a gene: 8.

This clone came up a few times. V and J are TRBV6-1 and TRBJ1-1; D is unclear. The V gene lost 2 bases and the J gene lost 1 base, with 8 bases spanning the gap. In germline, CDR1 is MNHNS, CDR2 SASEGT. The CDR3 has 14 amino acids. This CDR3 is CASSEWAENTEAFF. The CDR3 DNA reads as TGTGCCAGCAGTGAATGGGCAGAGAACACTGAAGCTTTCTTT.

This sequence joins TRBV6-5 and TRBJ1-1; no firm D call. CDR3 length equals 13 residues. Germline CDR1 is MNHEY and CDR2 is SVGAGI. Trimming pared 2 bases from V and 5 bases from J, leaving 9 bases between. CDR3 in DNA: TGTGCCAGCAGTTACGGTTCAGGTACTGAAGCTTTCTTT. It specifies CASSYGSGTEAFF.

The chain's CDR3 is CASSLKGASGNTIYF. The CDR3 region has the DNA TGTGCCAGCAGTTTAAAGGGGGCATCTGGAAACACCATATATTTT. The rearrangement uses TRBV28 and TRBJ1-3; 7 positions match TRBD1. V dropped 2 bases and J dropped 1; count of bases not matched to a gene: 2. This CDR3 has 15 amino acids. The germline CDR1 and CDR2 sequences are MDHEN and SYDVKM.

The CDR3 loop reads CASSLDRGYEQYF. For the CDR3, the DNA is TGTGCCAGTAGTCTCGACAGGGGATACGAGCAGTACTTC. The chain has TRBV19 and TRBJ2-7; TRBD1 matches 8 bases. CDR3 length: 13 residues. The germline V gene has CDR1 LNHDA and CDR2 SQIVND (reference sequence). V dropped 5 bases and J dropped 4; count of bases not matched to a gene: 4. The variable domain in full, completed from reference TRBV19 and TRBJ2-7, reads DGGITQSPKYLFRKEGQNVTLSCEQNLNHDAMYWYRQDPGQGLRLIYYSQIVNDFQKGDIAEGYSVSREKKESFPLTVTSAQKNPTAFYLCASSLDRGYEQYFGPGTRLTVT.

The rearrangement uses TRBV4-1 and TRBJ2-1, with 8 bases fitting TRBD1. The V gene end was trimmed by 3 bases and the J gene end by 5 bases; junction bases not matched to a gene: 9. The CDR3 loop spans 16 amino acids. Per germline, CDR1 MGHRA and CDR2 YSYEKL. CDR3 in amino acids: CASSHVRGPVNNEQFF. The CDR3 bases are TGCGCCAGCAGCCATGTCAGGGGGCCGGTCAACAATGAGCAGTTCTTC.

This clone was detected only once. This chain connects TRBV7-2 to TRBJ2-1; the D gene is possibly TRBD2 (6 bases). This CDR3 has 17 amino acids. The V and J ends lost 0 bases and 7 bases respectively, with 19 bases between them. Per germline, CDR1 SGHTA and CDR2 FQGNSA. The CDR3 sequence is CASSLASWNGRENEQFF. The CDR3 DNA is TGTGCCAGCAGCTTAGCATCGTGGAACGGACGGGAGAATGAGCAGTTCTTC. The complete variable domain, with remaining parts taken from reference TRBV7-2 and TRBJ2-1, reads GAGVSQSPSNKVTEKGKDVELRCDPISGHTALYWYRQSLGQGLEFLIYFQGNSAPDKSGLPSDRFSAERTGGSVSTLTIQRTQQEDSAVYLCASSLASWNGRENEQFFGPGTRLTVL.

CDR3 protein: CASSDSSGGPADTQYF. The CDR3 nucleotides are TGTGCCAGCAGTGACTCGTCAGGGGGCCCGGCAGATACGCAGTATTTT. J is TRBJ2-3 and V is TRBV6-4; the match to TRBD1 covers 8 bases. V dropped 0 bases and J dropped 4; count of bases not matched to a gene: 6. The CDR3 extends over 16 amino acids. CDR1 is MRHNA, CDR2 SNTAGT, per germline.

The V gene is TRBV27, the J gene TRBJ1-5; a possible D gene is TRBD1 (5 bases). V dropped 5 bases and J dropped 9 bases, with 14 bases sitting between them. This CDR3 has 13 amino acids. In germline, CDR1 is MNHEY, CDR2 SMNVEV (reference sequence). CDR3: CASSASRVRPQHF. The CDR3 DNA sequence: TGTGCCAGCAGTGCCTCCAGGGTTAGGCCCCAGCATTTT.

The chain links TRBV6-1 to TRBJ2-7; 7 positions match TRBD1. This CDR3 is built from 16 residues. V lost 2 bases to trimming and J lost 3 bases; unmatched junction nucleotides: 10. Germline loops: CDR1 MNHNS, CDR2 SASEGT. CDR3 amino acids: CASSENLGTVFYEQYF. CDR3 DNA: TGTGCCAGCAGTGAAAATCTCGGGACAGTGTTCTACGAGCAGTACTTC.

The chain recombines TRBV27 with TRBJ2-7, with unresolved D. With 3 bases removed from V and 5 bases from J, the gap between germline ends came to 14 bases. The CDR3 has 14 amino acids. Germline CDR1 reads MNHEY; CDR2 reads SMNVEV (reference sequence). The CDR3 nucleotides read TGTGCCAGCAGTTTGAACGGGCCCTTTGACGAGCAGTACTTC. As protein: CASSLNGPFDEQYF.

V usage is TRBV7-2 and J usage is TRBJ2-2, with D maybe TRBD1 (6 bases). CDR3 size: 14 residues. The V end lost 3 bases, the J end lost 1 base, and 6 bases lay between the germline ends. CDR1 and CDR2 (germline): SGHTA, FQGNSA. CDR3 DNA: TGTGCCAGCAGCTTGACAGGGAACACCGGGGAGCTGTTTTTT. Amino acids: CASSLTGNTGELFF.

The chain links TRBV7-8 to TRBJ2-7; D tentatively fits TRBD1 or TRBD2 (5 bases each). The CDR3 loop spans 15 amino acids. Germline lookup yields CDR1 SGHVS and CDR2 FQNEAQ. The V end was cut by 4 bases, the J end by 0 bases, with 13 bases between. The chain's CDR3 is CASSWPGTLSYEQYF. CDR3 nucleotides: TGTGCCAGCAGCTGGCCGGGGACGCTCTCCTACGAGCAGTACTTC.

The CDR3: CASSLQGRERQFF. The CDR3, as DNA: TGCGCCAGCAGCCTTCAGGGGAGGGAACGGCAGTTCTTC. J is TRBJ2-1 and V is TRBV5-1; tentative D call: TRBD2 (7 bases). This CDR3 comprises 13 residues. The ends were cut back, 4 bases at V and 12 bases at J, with 17 bases in the middle. CDR1 and CDR2 (germline): SGHRS, YFSETQ.

This clone appeared once. V gene TRBV29-1 combines with J gene TRBJ2-7; no clear D. In germline, CDR1 is SQVTM, CDR2 ANQGSEA. The V end lost 4 bases, the J end lost 3 bases, and 10 bases lay between the germline ends. The CDR3 has 12 residues. The CDR3, as DNA: TGCAGCGTTGTGGGAACGGGCTACGAGCAGTACTTC. The encoded protein is CSVVGTGYEQYF.